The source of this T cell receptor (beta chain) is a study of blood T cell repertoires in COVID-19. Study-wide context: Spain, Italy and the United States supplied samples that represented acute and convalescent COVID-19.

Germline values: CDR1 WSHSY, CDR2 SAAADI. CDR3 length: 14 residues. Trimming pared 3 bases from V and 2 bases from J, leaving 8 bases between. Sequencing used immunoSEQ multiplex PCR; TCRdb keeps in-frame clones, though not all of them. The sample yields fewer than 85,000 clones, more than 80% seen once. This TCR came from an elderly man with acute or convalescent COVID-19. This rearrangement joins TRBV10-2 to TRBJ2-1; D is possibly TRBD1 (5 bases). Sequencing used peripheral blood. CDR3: CASSETRAYNEQFF. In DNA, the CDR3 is TGCGCCAGCAGTGAAACCAGGGCCTACAATGAGCAGTTCTTC.